The TCR beta chain under discussion was sequenced for a study of cytomegalovirus exposure and HLA in healthy donors. TCRdb keeps only in-frame clones here, not all; method: immunoSEQ multiplex PCR. The table lists 70,000 to 75,000 clones, over 90% of them singletons. This CDR3 is built from 14 residues. Per germline, CDR1 MGHRA and CDR2 YSYEKL. V lost 6 bases to trimming and J lost 5 bases, with 16 bases between them. The J gene is TRBJ2-5, the V gene TRBV4-1; D is undetermined. The sequencing sample was made of PBMCs. This sequence was found in a woman between 18 and 29 years old in good health and CMV-seropositive. The DNA of the CDR3 is TGCGCCAGCAGACGACACATGAACGGCGAGACCCAGTACTTC. This translates into CASRRHMNGETQYF.